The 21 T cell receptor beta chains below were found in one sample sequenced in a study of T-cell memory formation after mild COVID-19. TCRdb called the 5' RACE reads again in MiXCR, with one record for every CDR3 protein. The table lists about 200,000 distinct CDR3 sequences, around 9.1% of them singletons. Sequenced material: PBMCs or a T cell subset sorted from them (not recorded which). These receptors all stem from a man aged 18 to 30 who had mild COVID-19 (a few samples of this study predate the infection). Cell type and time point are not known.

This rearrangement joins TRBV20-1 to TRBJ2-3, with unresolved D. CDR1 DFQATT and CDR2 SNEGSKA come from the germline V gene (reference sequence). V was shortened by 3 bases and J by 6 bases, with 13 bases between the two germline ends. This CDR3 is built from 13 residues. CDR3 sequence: CSARQLSGDTQYF. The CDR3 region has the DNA TGCAGTGCTAGGCAGCTCTCCGGGGATACGCAGTATTTT.

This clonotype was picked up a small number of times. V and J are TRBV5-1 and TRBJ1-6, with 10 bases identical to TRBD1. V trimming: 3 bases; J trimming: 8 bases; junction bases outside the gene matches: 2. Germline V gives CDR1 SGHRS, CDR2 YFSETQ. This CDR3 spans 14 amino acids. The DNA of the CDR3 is TGCGCCAGCAGCTGGACAGGGGGAGATTCACCCCTCCACTTT. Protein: CASSWTGGDSPLHF.

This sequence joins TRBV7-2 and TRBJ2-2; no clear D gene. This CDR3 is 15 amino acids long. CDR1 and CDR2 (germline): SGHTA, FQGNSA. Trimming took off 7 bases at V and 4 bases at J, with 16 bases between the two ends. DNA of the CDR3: TGTGCCAGCACCCAGTCGAGGCCCCCCACCGGGGAGCTGTTTTTT. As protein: CASTQSRPPTGELFF.

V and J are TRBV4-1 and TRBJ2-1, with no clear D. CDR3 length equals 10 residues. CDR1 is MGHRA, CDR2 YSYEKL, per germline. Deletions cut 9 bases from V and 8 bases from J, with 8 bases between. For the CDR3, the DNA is TGCGCCAGTAAAAAGGATGAGCAGTTCTTC. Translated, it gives CASKKDEQFF.

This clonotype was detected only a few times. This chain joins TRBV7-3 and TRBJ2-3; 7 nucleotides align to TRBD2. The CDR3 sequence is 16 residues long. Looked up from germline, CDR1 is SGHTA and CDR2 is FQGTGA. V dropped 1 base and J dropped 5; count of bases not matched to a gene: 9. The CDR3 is CASSLRPGGNLDTQYF. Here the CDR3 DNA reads TGTGCCAGCAGCTTAAGACCCGGGGGGAACTTAGATACGCAGTATTTT.

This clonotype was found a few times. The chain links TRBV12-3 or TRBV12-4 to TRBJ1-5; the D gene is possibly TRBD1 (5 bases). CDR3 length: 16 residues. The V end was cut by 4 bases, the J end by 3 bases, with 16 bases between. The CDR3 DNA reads TGTGCCAGCAGTTCAGGGCTAGGACCTTTCAATCAGCCCCAGCATTTT. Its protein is CASSSGLGPFNQPQHF.

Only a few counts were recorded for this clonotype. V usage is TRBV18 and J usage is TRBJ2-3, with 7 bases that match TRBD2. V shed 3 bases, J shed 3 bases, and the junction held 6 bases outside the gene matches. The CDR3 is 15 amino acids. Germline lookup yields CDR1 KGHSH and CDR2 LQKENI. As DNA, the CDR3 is TGTGCCAGCTCACCCTCGGCACTAGCGACAGATACGCAGTATTTT. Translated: CASSPSALATDTQYF. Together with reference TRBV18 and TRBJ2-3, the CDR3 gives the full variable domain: NAGVMQNPRHLVRRRGQEARLRCSPMKGHSHVYWYRQLPEEGLKFMVYLQKENIIDESGMPKERFSAEFPKEGPSILRIQQVVRGDSAAYFCASSPSALATDTQYFGPGTRLTVL.

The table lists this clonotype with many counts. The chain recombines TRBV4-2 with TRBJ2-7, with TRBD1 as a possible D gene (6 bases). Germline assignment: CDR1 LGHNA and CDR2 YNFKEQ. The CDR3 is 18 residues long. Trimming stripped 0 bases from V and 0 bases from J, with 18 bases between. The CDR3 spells CASSQDGPARGSSYEQYF. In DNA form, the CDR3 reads TGTGCCAGCAGCCAAGACGGTCCTGCCAGGGGTTCCTCCTACGAGCAGTACTTC.

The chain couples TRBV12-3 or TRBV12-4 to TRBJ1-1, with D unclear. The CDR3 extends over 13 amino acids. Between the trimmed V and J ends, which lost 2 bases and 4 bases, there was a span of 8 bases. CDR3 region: CASSLRVLTEAFF. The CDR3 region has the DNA TGTGCCAGCAGTTTAAGGGTGCTCACTGAAGCTTTCTTT.

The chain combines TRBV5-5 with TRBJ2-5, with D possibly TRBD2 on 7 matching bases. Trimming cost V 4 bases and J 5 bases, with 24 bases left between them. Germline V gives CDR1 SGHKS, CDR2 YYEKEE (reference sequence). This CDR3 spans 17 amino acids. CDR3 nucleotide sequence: TGTGCCAGCAGCCCTGGGTACGGGGGGCCAGTTGGGGAGACCCAGTACTTC. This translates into CASSPGYGGPVGETQYF.

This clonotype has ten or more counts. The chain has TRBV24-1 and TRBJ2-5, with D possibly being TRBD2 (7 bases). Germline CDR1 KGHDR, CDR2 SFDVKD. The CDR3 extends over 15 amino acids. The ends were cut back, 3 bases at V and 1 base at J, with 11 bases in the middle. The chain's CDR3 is CATSDAGAGQETQYF. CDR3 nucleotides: TGTGCCACCAGTGATGCGGGGGCCGGCCAAGAGACCCAGTACTTC.

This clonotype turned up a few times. The CDR3 sequence: CASSLMGGKQFF. CDR3 nucleotide sequence: TGTGCCAGCAGCTTAATGGGGGGGAAGCAGTTCTTC. The genes are TRBV7-3 and TRBJ2-1; 7 bases fit TRBD2. The CDR3 runs 12 residues. J gave up 11 bases and V 1 base, and 2 bases lay outside the gene matches. CDR1 and CDR2 from the germline V gene are SGHTA and FQGTGA.

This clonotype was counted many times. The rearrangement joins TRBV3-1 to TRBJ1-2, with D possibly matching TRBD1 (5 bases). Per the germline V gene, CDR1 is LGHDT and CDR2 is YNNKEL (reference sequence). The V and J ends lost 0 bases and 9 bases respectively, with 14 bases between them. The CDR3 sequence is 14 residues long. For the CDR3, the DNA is TGTGCCAGCAGCCAAGAGGGCAGGGTCGGAAGCTACACCTTC. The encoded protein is CASSQEGRVGSYTF.

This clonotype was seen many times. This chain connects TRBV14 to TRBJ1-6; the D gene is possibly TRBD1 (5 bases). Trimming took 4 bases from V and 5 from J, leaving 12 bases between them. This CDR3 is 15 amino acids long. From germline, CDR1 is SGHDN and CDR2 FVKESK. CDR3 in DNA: TGTGCCAGCAGCCGCCTGGGGACGAATAATTCACCCCTCCACTTT. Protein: CASSRLGTNNSPLHF. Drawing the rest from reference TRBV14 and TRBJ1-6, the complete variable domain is EAGVTQFPSHSVIEKGQTVTLRCDPISGHDNLYWYRRVMGKEIKFLLHFVKESKQDESGMPNNRFLAERTGGTYSTLKVQPAELEDSGVYFCASSRLGTNNSPLHFGNGTRLTVT.

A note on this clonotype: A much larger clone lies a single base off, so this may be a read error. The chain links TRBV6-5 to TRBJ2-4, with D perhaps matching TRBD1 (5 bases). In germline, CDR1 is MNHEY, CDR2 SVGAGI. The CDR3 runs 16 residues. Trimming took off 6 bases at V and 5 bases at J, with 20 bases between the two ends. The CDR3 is CASRHYRMRLENIQYF. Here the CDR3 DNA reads TGTGCCAGCAGGCATTACAGGATGCGGTTGGAAAACATTCAGTACTTC.

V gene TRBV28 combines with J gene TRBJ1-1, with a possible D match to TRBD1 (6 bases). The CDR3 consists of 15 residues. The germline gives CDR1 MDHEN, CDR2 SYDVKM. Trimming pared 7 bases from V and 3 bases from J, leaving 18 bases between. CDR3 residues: CASTAGGAQDTEAFF. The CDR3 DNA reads TGTGCCAGCACCGCCGGGGGGGCGCAGGACACTGAAGCTTTCTTT.

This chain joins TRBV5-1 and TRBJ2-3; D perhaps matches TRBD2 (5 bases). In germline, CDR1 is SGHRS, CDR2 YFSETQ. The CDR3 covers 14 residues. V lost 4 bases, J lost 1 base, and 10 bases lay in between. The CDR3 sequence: CASSLSSGTDTQYF. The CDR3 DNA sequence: TGCGCCAGCAGCCTTAGTAGCGGCACAGATACGCAGTATTTT.

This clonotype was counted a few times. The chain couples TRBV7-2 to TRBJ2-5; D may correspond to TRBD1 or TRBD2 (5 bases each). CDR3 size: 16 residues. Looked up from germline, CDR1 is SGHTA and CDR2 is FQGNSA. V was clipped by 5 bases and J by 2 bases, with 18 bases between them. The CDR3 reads CASSPGRRRPQETQYF. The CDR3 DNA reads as TGTGCCAGCAGCCCGGGACGGAGGAGGCCACAAGAGACCCAGTACTTC. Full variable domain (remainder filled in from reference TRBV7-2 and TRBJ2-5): GAGVSQSPSNKVTEKGKDVELRCDPISGHTALYWYRQSLGQGLEFLIYFQGNSAPDKSGLPSDRFSAERTGGSVSTLTIQRTQQEDSAVYLCASSPGRRRPQETQYFGPGTRLLVL.

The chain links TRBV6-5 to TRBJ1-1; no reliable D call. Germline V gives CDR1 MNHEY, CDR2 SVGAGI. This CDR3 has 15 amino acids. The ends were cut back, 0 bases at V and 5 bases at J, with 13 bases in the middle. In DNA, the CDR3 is TGTGCCAGCAGTTACTCGTGGGGAGGAGGGACTGAAGCTTTCTTT. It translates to CASSYSWGGGTEAFF.

The CDR3 region has the DNA TGTGCCACCAGTGATCCGTCGGGGCCCGGGCATACGCAGTATTTT. The encoded protein is CATSDPSGPGHTQYF. The V gene is TRBV24-1, the J gene TRBJ2-3, with D perhaps being TRBD1 or TRBD2 (5 bases each). Germline CDR1 and CDR2: KGHDR and SFDVKD. The V end was cut by 3 bases, the J end by 7 bases, with 16 bases between. This CDR3 contains 15 residues.

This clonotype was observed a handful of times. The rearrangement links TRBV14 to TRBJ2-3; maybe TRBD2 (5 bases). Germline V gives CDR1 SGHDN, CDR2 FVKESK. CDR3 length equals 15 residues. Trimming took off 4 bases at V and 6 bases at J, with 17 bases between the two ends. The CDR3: CASSLQALRGDTQYF. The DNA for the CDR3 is TGTGCCAGCAGCCTCCAGGCCCTAAGAGGGGATACGCAGTATTTT.